This TCR beta chain came from a study of neurological immune-mediated disorders. Per germline, CDR1 SGHRS and CDR2 YFSETQ. There are 15 residues in the CDR3. Trimming removed 0 bases from V and 8 bases from J, with 15 bases in between. This clonotype was counted many times. TCRdb independently ran MiXCR on the 5' RACE reads; one entry per CDR3 protein. In the table there are 69,000 or so distinct CDR3 sequences, approximately 4.6% of which are singletons. The chain links TRBV5-1 to TRBJ2-1; D call uncertain. Sample: PBMCs. This TCR derives from a woman between 65 and 79 years old with multiple sclerosis. The CDR3 spells CASSLGGGRLDEQFF. DNA for the CDR3: TGCGCCAGCAGCTTGGGTGGCGGACGGTTGGATGAGCAGTTCTTC.